Listed below are T cell receptor beta chains from one sample, sequenced in a study of post-analysis software for immune sequencing data. One entry per CDR3 protein results from TCRdb running MiXCR on the PCR reads. The data show hundreds of thousands of distinct CDR3 sequences, roughly 27% seen once. The sample was blood. These receptors came from a girl aged 5-17 years with multiple sclerosis. CDR3s include the opening cysteine and the closing phenylalanine or tryptophan. A D gene is named only where the DNA matches it firmly. The listing skips clone size in some rows; elsewhere it reads once, few, many or a size class.

V gene,J gene,clone size,CDR3 length,D gene,CDR3 protein
TRBV20-1,TRBJ1-5,few,15,TRBD1,CSARERQGRGQPQHF
TRBV5-8,TRBJ2-4,few,17,TRBD2,CASSFIGLATAKNIQYF
TRBV2,TRBJ2-6,NA,16,NA,CASSDLRGSGANVLTF
TRBV5-4,TRBJ2-1,NA,14,NA,CASSPGATYNEQFF
TRBV20-1,TRBJ2-7,NA,14,TRBD2,CSARDLAGGGEQYF
TRBV12-3/TRBV12-4,TRBJ1-2,NA,14,NA,CASSLRGANYGYTF
TRBV20-1,TRBJ2-7,NA,13,TRBD2,CSAPGLGLYEQYF
TRBV4-3,TRBJ2-1,few,15,TRBD1,CASSHQQGALSEQFF
TRBV29-1,TRBJ2-7,NA,19,NA,CSVEDRRGAGGTSSYEQYF
TRBV6-5,TRBJ2-1,NA,16,TRBD2,CASSPQRGGGYNEQFF
TRBV12-3/TRBV12-4,TRBJ1-2,NA,15,TRBD1,CASNHPGQGKDGYTF
TRBV6-5,TRBJ2-7,few,12,NA,CASSRGYHEQYF
TRBV12-3/TRBV12-4,TRBJ2-7,NA,19,TRBD2,CASSASGLAGVPFGYEQYF
TRBV12-3/TRBV12-4,TRBJ1-2,few,16,NA,CASSLKAGQGIYGYTF
TRBV5-1,TRBJ2-3,NA,17,NA,CASSLAVGAGSTDTQYF
TRBV5-5,TRBJ2-2,NA,14,NA,CASSRVAGTGELFF